Each of the 22 T cell receptor beta chains below was sequenced from the same sample in a study of blood T cells in healthy people across ages. Primers used in a second PCR of about 6 to 11 cycles were a sample-barcoded 5' primer and a J-beta primer mix. TCRdb fed the 5' RACE reads into MiXCR, producing one record per CDR3 protein. The sample consists of around 780,000 distinct CDR3 sequences, more than 50% of them appearing once. Sequenced input: blood. Receptor source: a middle-aged man in good health.

The chain recombines TRBV7-2 with TRBJ2-5; 11 bases agree with TRBD2. The CDR3 is 17 residues long. Germline CDR1 SGHTA, CDR2 FQGNSA. V shed 0 bases, J shed 0 bases, and the junction held 3 bases outside the gene matches. This CDR3 reads CASSLAIAGGYQETQYF. The CDR3 bases are TGTGCCAGCAGCTTAGCTATAGCGGGGGGGTACCAAGAGACCCAGTACTTC.

This chain links TRBV2 with TRBJ2-1; 10 bases align to TRBD1. The CDR3 spans 13 residues. J gave up 7 bases and V 6 bases, and 3 bases lay outside the gene matches. Germline assignment: CDR1 SNHLY and CDR2 FYNNEI. Written as DNA, the CDR3 is TGTGCCAGCAGAGGGGACAGGGGAAATGAGCAGTTCTTC. Its protein product is CASRGDRGNEQFF.

This chain uses TRBV6-5 with TRBJ2-1; 12 nucleotides line up with TRBD1. The J call may be wrong; the DNA end is better matched by TRBJ2-7. This CDR3 region has 15 residues. From germline, CDR1 is MNHEY and CDR2 SVGAGI. The CDR3 is CASSYGTGGFNEQYF. CDR3 in DNA: TGTGCCAGCAGTTATGGGACAGGGGGCTTCAATGAGCAGTACTTC.

The chain recombines TRBV21-1 with TRBJ1-5; the table calls TRBD1, which could not be checked here. TRBV21-1 is listed as a pseudogene. The CDR3 length is 17 residues. The chain's CDR3 is CASSKALSGQVNQPQHF. DNA for the CDR3: TGTGCCAGCAGCAAAGCGCTTTCGGGACAGGTAAATCAGCCCCAGCATTTT.

CDR3 protein: CASSLYSGYEQYF. The CDR3 coding sequence is TGTGCCAGCAGTTTATATAGCGGCTACGAGCAGTACTTC. This rearrangement joins TRBV28 to TRBJ2-7, with D perhaps TRBD2 (6 bases). V was shortened by 1 base and J by 3 bases, with 7 bases between the two germline ends. The CDR3 runs to 13 residues. Germline assignment: CDR1 MDHEN and CDR2 SYDVKM.

This chain uses TRBV10-3 with TRBJ1-1, with 8 positions matching TRBD1. CDR1 is ENHRY, CDR2 SYGVKD, per germline. The trim removed 4 bases at V and 1 base at J, leaving 5 bases unmatched. The CDR3 is 15 residues long. As DNA, the CDR3 is TGTGCCATCAGTGTCAGGACAGGGCAGAACACTGAAGCTTTCTTT. It codes for CAISVRTGQNTEAFF.

The table lists this clonotype with a few counts. J is TRBJ2-7 and V is TRBV7-9, with a weak D call TRBD2 (5 bases). Germline lookup yields CDR1 SEHNR and CDR2 FQNEAQ (reference sequence). The CDR3 is made up of 14 amino acids. Trimming cost V 5 bases and J 5 bases, with 16 bases left between them. In nucleotides, the CDR3 is TGTGCCAGCAGCAGAGAACGAGGGAGTGACGAGCAGTACTTC. It translates to CASSRERGSDEQYF.

V and J are TRBV9 and TRBJ2-3; 8 bases are shared with TRBD1. The CDR3 consists of 14 residues. CDR1 and CDR2 (germline): SGDLS, YYNGEE. The V segment lost 3 bases and the J segment 5 bases; nucleotides outside the gene matches: 5. CDR3 DNA: TGTGCCAGCAGCGGTCAGGGGGCGCGAGATACGCAGTATTTT. Translated, it gives CASSGQGARDTQYF.

This chain links TRBV15 with TRBJ2-2; D is ambiguous. CDR1 is LNHNV, CDR2 YYDKDF, per germline (reference sequence). The CDR3 has 14 amino acids. V was shortened by 6 bases and J by 0 bases, with 8 bases between the two germline ends. Here the CDR3 DNA reads TGTGCCACCAGGACCGCTCCGAACACCGGGGAGCTGTTTTTT. Translated: CATRTAPNTGELFF.

The V call is TRBV20-1, the J call TRBJ2-1; D is ambiguous. V lost 0 bases to trimming and J lost 8 bases, with 11 bases between them. This CDR3 has 13 amino acids. CDR1 DFQATT and CDR2 SNEGSKA come from the germline V gene (reference sequence). The CDR3 sequence is CSARDHTGDEQFF. The CDR3 coding sequence is TGCAGTGCTAGAGATCATACTGGGGATGAGCAGTTCTTC.

The chain links TRBV5-1 to TRBJ2-2; the D is unclear. CDR3 size: 15 residues. V was shortened by 0 bases and J by 1 base, with 7 bases between the two germline ends. CDR1 is SGHRS and CDR2 is YFSETQ in the germline V gene. CDR3 in DNA: TGCGCCAGCAGCTTGGCCTTCCTGAACACCGGGGAGCTGTTTTTT. Its protein is CASSLAFLNTGELFF.

V usage is TRBV6-5 and J usage is TRBJ2-1; tentative D call: TRBD2 (6 bases). With 6 bases removed from V and 2 bases from J, the gap between germline ends came to 14 bases. Germline V gene data show CDR1 as MNHEY and CDR2 as SVGAGI. The CDR3 consists of 15 residues. CDR3 protein: CASRLAVGTYNEQFF. Written as DNA, the CDR3 is TGTGCCAGCAGATTAGCGGTAGGGACCTACAATGAGCAGTTCTTC.

The chain recombines TRBV2 with TRBJ1-1, with D unresolved. Trimming removed 1 base from V and 11 bases from J, with 8 bases in between. CDR3 length: 11 residues. Germline-derived CDR1 and CDR2 are SNHLY and FYNNEI. The CDR3 DNA reads as TGTGCCAGCAGTGAAGTGGGTGATGCTTTCTTT. Its protein is CASSEVGDAFF.

This sequence joins TRBV2 and TRBJ2-3; a weak D match, TRBD2 (5 bases). V was trimmed by 4 bases and J by 1 base, leaving 12 bases between them. The length of the CDR3 is 15 residues. Germline CDR1 and CDR2: SNHLY and FYNNEI. This CDR3 is CASSVEGMGTDTQYF. CDR3 coding DNA: TGTGCCAGCAGTGTTGAGGGCATGGGCACAGATACGCAGTATTTT.

This clonotype came up a few times. CDR3 protein: CASSQRTVSREQYF. The CDR3 DNA reads as TGCGCCAGCAGCCAAAGGACGGTTTCGCGTGAGCAGTACTTC. V gene TRBV4-1 combines with J gene TRBJ2-4; D gene ambiguous. The CDR3 spans 14 residues. Germline-derived CDR1 and CDR2 are MGHRA and YSYEKL. Trimming pared 2 bases from V and 13 bases from J, leaving 18 bases between.

This chain links TRBV29-1 with TRBJ1-5; 7 positions agree with TRBD1. Germline CDR1 SQVTM, CDR2 ANQGSEA. The trim removed 4 bases at V and 6 bases at J, leaving 6 bases unmatched. The CDR3 is 13 residues long. The CDR3 spells CSVGQGDFQPQHF. The CDR3 DNA reads TGCAGCGTTGGACAGGGCGATTTTCAGCCCCAGCATTTT.

As DNA, the CDR3 is TGTGCCAGCAGCCCCGACCTGTACACTGAAGCTTTCTTT. Its translation is CASSPDLYTEAFF. The V call is TRBV7-6, the J call TRBJ1-1, with D uncertain. Germline V gene lookup returns CDR1 SGHVS and CDR2 FNYEAQ. The ends were cut back, 5 bases at V and 3 bases at J, with 10 bases in the middle. CDR3 length: 13 residues.

Comments on this clonotype: This could be a read error, since a much larger clone is one nucleotide away. The rearrangement joins TRBV12-3 or TRBV12-4 to TRBJ2-4; possible D gene TRBD2, 6 bases. The CDR3 spans 14 residues. The CDR3 DNA is TGTGCCAACAGTCCCGGGACTGGATCCCACATTCAGTACTTC. Its protein is CANSPGTGSHIQYF.

This clonotype was counted once. J is TRBJ2-5 and V is TRBV4-1, with 10 bases lining up with TRBD1. TRBJ2-7 matches the DNA end more closely, so the J call is doubtful. The CDR3 sequence is 17 residues long. In germline, CDR1 is MGHRA, CDR2 YSYEKL. CDR3 sequence: CASSQEQTGTGVVEQYF. In nucleotides, the CDR3 is TGCGCCAGCAGCCAAGAGCAAACCGGGACAGGGGTAGTCGAGCAGTACTTC.

The V gene is TRBV9, the J gene TRBJ2-7, with 10 bases aligning to TRBD1. Matching the DNA end better, TRBJ2-5 makes the J call doubtful. CDR1 is SGDLS, CDR2 YYNGEE, per germline. CDR3 length: 18 residues. CDR3 sequence (DNA): TGTGCCAGCAGCGGGGGACAGGGGATCAATTGGGGACAAGAGACCCAGTACTTC. Encoded protein: CASSGGQGINWGQETQYF.

This chain joins TRBV20-1 and TRBJ2-5, with D maybe TRBD2 (6 bases). The V gene lost 5 bases and the J gene lost 2 bases, with 15 bases spanning the gap. CDR3 length: 14 amino acids. CDR1 and CDR2 from the germline V gene are DFQATT and SNEGSKA (reference sequence). The CDR3 bases are TGCAGTGCTGCCGGGAGTCGGTGGCAAGAGACCCAGTACTTC. Its translation is CSAAGSRWQETQYF.

This clonotype turned up a few times. The chain joins TRBV6-5 to TRBJ2-7; unclear D gene. The germline V and J ends were trimmed by 0 bases and 5 bases, with 2 bases remaining between them. In germline, CDR1 is MNHEY, CDR2 SVGAGI. This CDR3 comprises 11 residues. CDR3 DNA sequence: TGTGCCAGCAGTTACTCGGACGAGCAGTACTTC. Protein sequence: CASSYSDEQYF.